The next 27 T cell receptor beta chains were all read from a single sample in a study of blood T cell repertoires in COVID-19 (dated by TCRdb to 2019 to 2021). Libraries were made using the immunoSEQ multiplex PCR assay. Entries here come from immuneACCESS through TCRdb and include only in-frame sequences with V and J called. Some clones fail to appear in such tables; in the studies checked, an unresolved V gene covers under half of the shortfall, and the cause of the remainder is unknown. For this sample there are 100,000 or so clones; around 86% appear just once. The biggest ten clones account for around 2.9% of the sample. Sequencing was carried out using peripheral blood. These receptors originate from a man aged 50-59 years with active or convalescent COVID-19.

The count of this clone is one. This chain links TRBV15 with TRBJ2-1; the D gene is possibly TRBD2 (5 bases). Trimming cost V 0 bases and J 6 bases, with 9 bases left between them. CDR3 length: 14 residues. Germline V lookup: CDR1 LNHNV, CDR2 YYDKDF (reference sequence). CDR3 protein: CATSRDREPNEQFF. CDR3 nucleotide sequence: TGTGCCACCAGCAGAGATCGGGAACCCAATGAGCAGTTCTTC.

This chain connects TRBV7-2 to TRBJ1-2; perhaps TRBD1 as D (6 bases). The CDR3 consists of 17 residues. Germline CDR1 SGHTA, CDR2 FQGNSA. V gave up 6 bases and J gave up 4 bases, with 24 bases separating them. CDR3 in DNA: TGTGCCAGCAGGGGAGAGTCTAGACAGGCGTCTCTCTATGGCTACACCTTC. This encodes CASRGESRQASLYGYTF.

This rearrangement joins TRBV28 to TRBJ1-2, with 8 bases identical to TRBD1. The CDR3 contains 14 residues. Trimming cost V 4 bases and J 8 bases; bases outside gene matches: 9. Germline loops: CDR1 MDHEN, CDR2 SYDVKM. Here the CDR3 DNA reads TGTGCCAGCAGTTCGGGACAGGCCGCGGGAGGCTACACCTTC. Translation gives CASSSGQAAGGYTF.

This sequence joins TRBV28 and TRBJ1-1; no clear D gene. Per the germline V gene, CDR1 is MDHEN and CDR2 is SYDVKM. The CDR3 is made up of 13 amino acids. The V gene lost 4 bases and the J gene lost 0 bases, with 6 bases spanning the gap. In DNA form, the CDR3 reads TGTGCCAGCAGTTGGGCCCTGAACACTGAAGCTTTCTTT. Protein product: CASSWALNTEAFF.

This chain joins TRBV14 and TRBJ1-6; TRBD1 matches 7 bases. The trim removed 3 bases at V and 10 bases at J, leaving 9 bases unmatched. The CDR3 loop spans 15 amino acids. Germline loops: CDR1 SGHDN, CDR2 FVKESK. CDR3 sequence (DNA): TGTGCCAGCAGCCACTCCGGGACAGCGAACTCACCCCTCCACTTT. It yields the protein CASSHSGTANSPLHF.

The chain carries TRBV5-8 and TRBJ2-2; TRBD2 matches at 8 bases. Looked up from germline, CDR1 is SGHTS and CDR2 is YDEGEE. V was clipped by 0 bases and J by 4 bases; unmatched bases: 2. There are 15 residues in the CDR3. The CDR3 DNA sequence: TGTGCCAGCAGCTTGGCGGCGGGGGGCACCGGGGAGCTGTTTTTT. It specifies CASSLAAGGTGELFF.

This rearrangement joins TRBV28 to TRBJ1-5; D gene uncertain. This CDR3 contains 14 residues. CDR1 is MDHEN, CDR2 SYDVKM, per germline. Trimming took 5 bases from V and 4 from J, leaving 12 bases between them. CDR3 protein: CASSIHSGNQPQHF. CDR3 sequence (DNA): TGTGCCAGCAGTATCCACAGTGGGAATCAGCCCCAGCATTTT.

The chain recombines TRBV28 with TRBJ1-6, with D tentatively TRBD1 (6 bases). The CDR3 totals 15 residues. V dropped 2 bases and J dropped 6 bases, with 11 bases sitting between them. The germline V gene encodes CDR1 MDHEN and CDR2 SYDVKM. The chain's CDR3 is CASSLIHRANSPLHF. CDR3 DNA sequence: TGTGCCAGCAGTTTAATTCACAGGGCTAATTCACCCCTCCACTTT.

V is TRBV6-5 and J is TRBJ1-2; unclear D gene. The CDR3 extends over 13 amino acids. The V end lost 0 bases, the J end lost 8 bases, and 10 bases lay between the germline ends. Germline-derived CDR1 and CDR2 are MNHEY and SVGAGI. The CDR3 protein is CASSYSSGLGYTF. Here the CDR3 DNA reads TGTGCCAGCAGTTACTCGTCGGGATTGGGCTACACCTTC.

The rearrangement links TRBV3-1 (or the pseudogene TRBV3-2) to TRBJ1-6, with unresolved D. Germline-derived CDR1 and CDR2 are LGHDT and YNNKEL (reference sequence). This CDR3 comprises 14 residues. Trimming shortened V by 7 bases and J by 0 bases, and 7 bases separated the two germline ends. In DNA form, the CDR3 reads TGTGCCAGCAAAGACAACTCCTATAATTCACCCCTCCACTTT. Protein product: CASKDNSYNSPLHF.

This chain joins TRBV20-1 and TRBJ1-2, with unresolved D. This CDR3 is 11 amino acids long. Germline assignment: CDR1 DFQATT and CDR2 SNEGSKA (reference sequence). CDR3 sequence: CIVYSIYGYTF. In nucleotides, the CDR3 is TGCATTGTATACAGCATCTATGGCTACACCTTC.

This clone was detected only once. The genes are TRBV28 and TRBJ2-7; no reliable D call. The germline V and J ends were trimmed by 5 bases and 0 bases, with 8 bases remaining between them. CDR3 length: 13 amino acids. The germline CDR1 and CDR2 sequences are MDHEN and SYDVKM. Here the CDR3 reads CASSPPGSYEQYF. In DNA form, the CDR3 reads TGTGCCAGCAGTCCCCCGGGCTCCTACGAGCAGTACTTC.

The chain employs TRBV28 and TRBJ1-2; weak D call: TRBD1 (6 bases). Trimming shortened V by 8 bases and J by 0 bases, and 16 bases separated the two germline ends. Germline V gene data show CDR1 as MDHEN and CDR2 as SYDVKM. The CDR3 is 15 residues long. CDR3 region: CASSNRDTANYGYTF. CDR3 sequence (DNA): TGTGCCAGCTCGAACCGGGACACTGCTAACTATGGCTACACCTTC.

This clone has just a few counts. V gene TRBV10-2 combines with J gene TRBJ1-1; D may be TRBD1 (6 bases). Germline-derived CDR1 and CDR2 are WSHSY and SAAADI. V lost 0 bases to trimming and J lost 11 bases, with 22 bases between them. This CDR3 spans 16 amino acids. As DNA, the CDR3 is TGCGCCAGCAGTGAGTCTGCCGGGACACCCTCTGGTGAGGCTTTCTTT. It codes for CASSESAGTPSGEAFF.

This clone was recorded a few times. The gene calls are TRBV6-5 and TRBJ2-2; no definite D call. V was clipped by 2 bases and J by 3 bases, with 7 bases between them. This CDR3 comprises 14 residues. The germline V gene has CDR1 MNHEY and CDR2 SVGAGI. Here the CDR3 DNA reads TGTGCCAGCAGTTACAGGAGCGACACCGGGGAGCTGTTTTTT. This sequence encodes CASSYRSDTGELFF.

V usage is TRBV4-1 and J usage is TRBJ1-5; D is possibly TRBD1 (5 bases). CDR1 MGHRA and CDR2 YSYEKL come from the germline V gene. This CDR3 contains 17 residues. Deletions cut 0 bases from V and 4 bases from J, with 16 bases between. The CDR3 DNA sequence: TGCGCCAGCAGCCAAGAACCCGGCGGGGGGTCGAATCAGCCCCAGCATTTT. Translation gives CASSQEPGGGSNQPQHF.

The chain recombines TRBV29-1 with TRBJ1-4, with D tentatively TRBD1 (6 bases). The CDR3 is 14 amino acids. Trimming removed 0 bases from V and 7 bases from J, with 12 bases in between. In germline, CDR1 is SQVTM, CDR2 ANQGSEA. CDR3 in DNA: TGCAGCGTTGAAGAGGGGGGGCGCGGTGAAAAACTGTTTTTT. Translation gives CSVEEGGRGEKLFF.

The chain employs TRBV20-1 and TRBJ1-2, with D hard to call. CDR1 DFQATT and CDR2 SNEGSKA come from the germline V gene (reference sequence). V shed 3 bases and J shed 6 bases, with 11 bases lying between them. CDR3 length equals 12 residues. The CDR3 DNA reads as TGCAGTGCTAGTCCAGACCTAGATGGCTACACCTTC. Translation gives CSASPDLDGYTF.

This clone was picked up one time. The chain uses TRBV5-1 and TRBJ2-3; D not resolved. The CDR3 has 12 residues. The V gene's germline CDR1 is SGHRS and CDR2 YFSETQ. With 5 bases removed from V and 2 bases from J, the gap between germline ends came to 6 bases. CDR3 nucleotide sequence: TGCGCCAGCAGACTGCACACAGATACGCAGTATTTT. It specifies CASRLHTDTQYF. The full variable domain, with the rest looked up from reference TRBV5-1 and TRBJ2-3, is KAGVTQTPRYLIKTRGQQVTLSCSPISGHRSVSWYQQTPGQGLQFLFEYFSETQRNKGNFPGRFSGRQFSNSRSEMNVSTLELGDSALYLCASRLHTDTQYFGPGTRLTVL.

This chain links TRBV27 with TRBJ2-7; 7 nucleotides line up with TRBD1. The CDR3 sequence is 17 residues long. V shed 5 bases, J shed 6 bases, and the junction held 19 bases outside the gene matches. Per germline, CDR1 MNHEY and CDR2 SMNVEV (reference sequence). CDR3 loop: CASSRIATGSAGSEQYF. CDR3 DNA sequence: TGTGCCAGCAGTAGAATAGCGACAGGGTCGGCTGGCTCCGAGCAGTACTTC.

CDR3 nucleotides: TGTGCCAGCAGGGGGGACAGGGCTTTAGAGACCCAGTACTTC. As protein: CASRGDRALETQYF. The chain combines TRBV5-4 with TRBJ2-5; 9 bases fit TRBD1. CDR3 length equals 14 residues. With 5 bases clipped from V and 4 bases from J, the junction kept 6 bases outside the gene matches. CDR1 is SGHNT and CDR2 is YYREEE in the germline V gene (reference sequence).

This clone has just a few counts. V and J are TRBV10-1 and TRBJ2-3, with 7 bases that match TRBD1. With 8 bases clipped from V and 0 bases from J, the junction kept 5 bases outside the gene matches. The CDR3 covers 14 residues. Per the germline V gene, CDR1 is WNHNN and CDR2 is SYGVQD (reference sequence). The CDR3 region has the DNA TGCGCCAGCTCTGGGACAGCAAGCACAGATACGCAGTATTTT. Encoded protein: CASSGTASTDTQYF.

This sequence joins TRBV5-8 and TRBJ2-1; D is possibly TRBD2 (6 bases). The CDR3 length is 13 residues. V lost 6 bases to trimming and J lost 1 base, with 8 bases between them. Germline CDR1 and CDR2: SGHTS and YDEGEE. The CDR3 reads CASTGRSYNEQFF. The CDR3, as DNA: TGTGCCAGCACCGGGAGATCCTACAATGAGCAGTTCTTC.

The V and J genes are TRBV29-1 and TRBJ1-2; weak D call: TRBD1 (5 bases). The germline V and J ends were trimmed by 7 bases and 2 bases, with 14 bases remaining between them. CDR1 is SQVTM, CDR2 ANQGSEA, per germline. The CDR3 length is 13 residues. The CDR3 sequence: CSATQQANYGYTF. The CDR3 coding sequence is TGCAGCGCCACTCAACAGGCCAACTATGGCTACACCTTC.

This clone was observed a single time. V gene TRBV7-2 combines with J gene TRBJ1-2, with D maybe TRBD1 (5 bases). CDR1 and CDR2 from the germline V gene are SGHTA and FQGNSA. The CDR3 has 13 amino acids. Deletions cut 2 bases from V and 2 bases from J, with 6 bases between. This chain's CDR3 is CASSLNRNYGYTF. The CDR3 DNA sequence: TGTGCCAGCAGCTTAAACAGGAACTATGGCTACACCTTC. The full variable domain, rest sourced from reference TRBV7-2 and TRBJ1-2, is GAGVSQSPSNKVTEKGKDVELRCDPISGHTALYWYRQSLGQGLEFLIYFQGNSAPDKSGLPSDRFSAERTGGSVSTLTIQRTQQEDSAVYLCASSLNRNYGYTFGSGTRLTVV.

V gene TRBV28 combines with J gene TRBJ2-5; 8 bases are a match to TRBD1. The CDR3 has 16 residues. CDR1 MDHEN and CDR2 SYDVKM come from the germline V gene. With 5 bases clipped from V and 5 bases from J, the junction kept 13 bases outside the gene matches. CDR3 loop: CASSPNPGQGDETQYF. CDR3 DNA sequence: TGTGCCAGCAGTCCGAACCCCGGACAGGGTGACGAGACCCAGTACTTC.

The CDR3 bases are TGTGCCAGCCATTACGGCGTGGGCGGGGGTCTCACAGATACGCAGTATTTT. Protein product: CASHYGVGGGLTDTQYF. This rearrangement joins TRBV7-2 to TRBJ2-3; 7 bases line up with TRBD2. Germline lookup yields CDR1 SGHTA and CDR2 FQGNSA. The CDR3 loop spans 17 amino acids. J lost 2 bases, V lost 8 bases, and 16 bases had no gene match.